This TCR beta chain comes out of a study of blood T cell repertoires in COVID-19. V lost 6 bases and J lost 3; bases outside the gene matches: 10. The germline CDR1 and CDR2 sequences are MNHNY and SVGAGI (reference sequence). CDR3 size: 15 residues. The data were produced by immunoSEQ multiplex PCR, yet TCRdb's version contains in-frame clones alone and is incomplete. In the table there are 650,000 to 800,000 clones, approximately 90% of which are singletons. The TCR comes from a young woman with acute or convalescent COVID-19. The sequencing sample was made of peripheral blood. V gene TRBV6-6 combines with J gene TRBJ2-7, with 8 bases lining up with TRBD1. CDR3 sequence reads: CASRTGTGILYEQYF. CDR3 DNA: TGTGCCAGCAGAACCGGGACAGGCATCCTCTACGAGCAGTACTTC.